This T cell receptor beta chain was retrieved from a study of T cell changes during pregnancy in multiple sclerosis. The protocol was immunoSEQ multiplex PCR, while the TCRdb copy is restricted to in-frame clones and leaves out a portion. Of fewer than 55,000 clones listed, 70% to 90% are singletons. J was trimmed by 5 bases and V by 7 bases; bases with no gene match: 7. The germline V gene has CDR1 SGHRS and CDR2 YFSETQ. The CDR3 spans 13 residues. Sequences were derived from peripheral blood, sampled in the first trimester of pregnancy. The TCR originated in a female donor with multiple sclerosis, enrolled in a pregnancy study. The chain recombines TRBV5-1 with TRBJ1-1; 8 bases map to TRBD1. The CDR3 sequence is CASFSQGGTEAFF. CDR3 DNA: TGCGCCAGCTTTTCACAGGGGGGGACTGAAGCTTTCTTT. The full variable domain, in which reference TRBV5-1 and TRBJ1-1 provide the parts outside the CDR3, is KAGVTQTPRYLIKTRGQQVTLSCSPISGHRSVSWYQQTPGQGLQFLFEYFSETQRNKGNFPGRFSGRQFSNSRSEMNVSTLELGDSALYLCASFSQGGTEAFFGQGTRLTVV.